This T cell receptor (beta chain) is drawn from a study of cytomegalovirus exposure and HLA in healthy donors. J was trimmed by 5 bases and V by 0 bases; bases with no gene match: 12. The CDR3 loop spans 18 amino acids. The germline CDR1 and CDR2 sequences are ENHRY and SYGVKD. PCR employed 60 Vbeta and 13 Jbeta primers. TCRdb's table, derived via immunoSEQ multiplex PCR, lists solely in-frame clones and lacks some. The sample shows approximately 90,000 clones, under 80% of them seen only once. The sequencing input was PBMCs. This receptor was identified in a male donor in good health and CMV-seronegative. The rearrangement uses TRBV10-3 and TRBJ2-4; 8 bases line up with TRBD1. DNA for the CDR3: TGTGCCATCAGTGAGTCGCTGTGGGAATTACAGGGGGAAAACATTCAGTACTTC. Translated: CAISESLWELQGENIQYF.